Listed here are 31 T cell receptor beta chains from one sample, sequenced in a study of Graves' ophthalmopathy and Graves' hyperthyroidism. Scientists amplified the TCR beta CDR3 regions from RNA transcripts. First-round RT-PCR used HTBI primers; second-round multiplex PCR followed. TCRdb redid the calling of the multiplex PCR reads with MiXCR, one entry per CDR3 protein. The table lists roughly 480,000 distinct CDR3 sequences, roughly 14% of them singletons. Sample: blood. The receptors originated from a woman aged 25 to 39 with Graves' ophthalmopathy.

At least ten counts were recorded for this clonotype. The V and J genes are TRBV28 and TRBJ2-7; possible D gene TRBD1, 6 bases. The germline gives CDR1 MDHEN, CDR2 SYDVKM. The CDR3 extends over 14 amino acids. The V and J ends lost 5 bases and 4 bases respectively, with 15 bases between them. The CDR3 loop is CASSRRTANYEQYF. DNA for the CDR3: TGTGCCAGCAGTCGGCGGACAGCGAATTACGAGCAGTACTTC.

This clonotype was seen at least ten times. V and J are TRBV2 and TRBJ2-2; 13 bases are shared with TRBD2. The germline CDR1 and CDR2 sequences are SNHLY and FYNNEI. CDR3 length: 16 residues. V gave up 6 bases and J gave up 7 bases; unmatched junction bases: 8. The CDR3 bases are TGTGCCAGCAGGCGGACTAGCGGGAGCATCGTCGGGGAGCTGTTTTTT. Amino acids: CASRRTSGSIVGELFF.

In this sample, this clonotype turned up many times. The chain recombines TRBV12-3 or TRBV12-4 with TRBJ2-5; TRBD2 might be the D (6 bases). This CDR3 contains 15 residues. Trimming took 5 bases from V and 0 from J, leaving 13 bases between them. Here the CDR3 reads CASSAIAVYQETQYF. CDR3 sequence (DNA): TGTGCCAGCAGTGCCATAGCGGTTTACCAAGAGACCCAGTACTTC.

This clonotype showed up many times. The gene calls are TRBV15 and TRBJ1-2; 9 nucleotides align to TRBD1. CDR3 length: 17 residues. The junction had 14 bases not matched to a gene; V was cut back by 3 bases and J by 6 bases. Germline loops: CDR1 LNHNV, CDR2 YYDKDF (reference sequence). CDR3 nucleotide sequence: TGTGCCACCAGCAGCGGCTTTCTACAGGGACAGGGCGATGGCTACACCTTC. Translation: CATSSGFLQGQGDGYTF.

This chain uses TRBV2 with TRBJ2-5; 7 bases match TRBD1. This CDR3 has 15 amino acids. V trimming: 4 bases; J trimming: 4 bases; junction bases outside the gene matches: 9. From germline, CDR1 is SNHLY and CDR2 FYNNEI. The CDR3 DNA follows: TGTGCCAGCAGTGTATTTAAAAGGGGGCGAGAGACCCAGTACTTC. Its protein product is CASSVFKRGRETQYF. The complete variable domain, with remaining parts taken from reference TRBV2 and TRBJ2-5, reads EPEVTQTPSHQVTQMGQEVILRCVPISNHLYFYWYRQILGQKVEFLVSFYNNEISEKSEIFDDQFSVERPDGSNFTLKIRSTKLEDSAMYFCASSVFKRGRETQYFGPGTRLLVL.

This clonotype was seen more than once but under ten times. The genes are TRBV4-1 and TRBJ2-5; D may be TRBD2 (5 bases). The V and J ends lost 3 bases and 5 bases respectively, with 10 bases between them. Germline loops: CDR1 MGHRA, CDR2 YSYEKL. The CDR3 totals 13 residues. The CDR3 coding sequence is TGCGCCAGCAGCCACGGGAACGGGGAGACCCAGTACTTC. Amino acids: CASSHGNGETQYF.

This clonotype was seen a few times. The chain uses TRBV5-6 and TRBJ1-5; 8 positions match TRBD1. Trimming cost V 1 base and J 5 bases; bases outside gene matches: 8. The CDR3 has 16 amino acids. The germline V gene has CDR1 SGHDT and CDR2 YYEEEE. The CDR3 region has the DNA TGTGCCAGCAGCTTGAGAGCGACAGGGGTCGATCAGCCCCAGCATTTT. It specifies CASSLRATGVDQPQHF.

With regard to this clonotype: This may arise from a read error, as a much more abundant clone is one base away. The gene calls are TRBV12-3 or TRBV12-4 and TRBJ1-5, with 7 nucleotides matching TRBD2. Gene TRBJ2-3 matches the end of the DNA better, so the J call may be wrong. This CDR3 comprises 15 residues. The CDR3 is CASGRGVLSNQPQYF. DNA of the CDR3: TGTGCCAGCGGCCGGGGGGTACTTAGCAATCAGCCCCAGTATTTT.

This clonotype was counted many times. The chain recombines TRBV6-1 with TRBJ1-1; D perhaps matches TRBD1 (5 bases). The length of the CDR3 is 14 residues. Germline V CDR1 and CDR2: MNHNS, SASEGT. V lost 8 bases and J 0 bases, leaving 13 bases between the germline ends. The CDR3 nucleotides read TGTGCCAGCTCGGCGGGACGTCTGAACACTGAAGCTTTCTTT. Translation: CASSAGRLNTEAFF.

This clonotype was detected many times. This sequence joins TRBV6-1 and TRBJ2-5, with TRBD2 matching 15 bases. The germline V gene encodes CDR1 MNHNS and CDR2 SASEGT. Losses at the gene ends were 3 bases for V and 4 bases for J; bases not matched to a gene: 0. This CDR3 has 15 residues. The CDR3 DNA follows: TGTGCCAGCAGTGAGGGACTAGCGGGAGGAGAGACCCAGTACTTC. Residues: CASSEGLAGGETQYF.

On this clonotype itself: A much larger clone lies one base from this, so it may be a read error. Since the CDR3 does not end with the conserved phenylalanine or tryptophan, this likely comes from a read error. This chain links TRBV14 with TRBJ2-7; D is unclear. This CDR3 comprises 12 residues. Germline V gene sequence: CDR1 SGHDN, CDR2 FVKESK. Trimming took off 1 base at V and 5 bases at J, with 6 bases between the two ends. DNA for the CDR3: TGTGCCAGCAGCCAAGCCAGCCACGAGCAGTACTAC. Encoded protein: CASSQASHEQYY.

This clonotype was observed a few times. The rearrangement joins TRBV7-6 to TRBJ2-2; TRBD2 aligns across 14 bases. The CDR3 extends over 16 amino acids. V lost 3 bases and J lost 4; bases outside the gene matches: 1. CDR1 and CDR2 from the germline V gene are SGHVS and FNYEAQ. CDR3 protein: CASSLGLAGATGELFF. DNA of the CDR3: TGTGCCAGCAGCTTGGGACTAGCGGGAGCCACCGGGGAGCTGTTTTTT.

In this sample, this clonotype turned up many times. This rearrangement joins TRBV30 to TRBJ1-5, with 7 bases aligning to TRBD1. Trimming took 5 bases from V and 0 from J; bases not matched to a gene: 1. Per germline, CDR1 GTSNPN and CDR2 SVGIG (reference sequence). This CDR3 is 13 amino acids long. CDR3 nucleotide sequence: TGTGCCTGGGGGACAGATAGCAATCAGCCCCAGCATTTT. Translation: CAWGTDSNQPQHF.

This clonotype was found many times. The chain has TRBV6-1 and TRBJ2-5; weak D call: TRBD2 (5 bases). Germline CDR1 and CDR2: MNHNS and SASEGT. V was shortened by 2 bases and J by 5 bases, with 12 bases between the two germline ends. This CDR3 contains 14 residues. The CDR3, as DNA: TGTGCCAGCAGTGAACGTGCCCGAGGGGAGACCCAGTACTTC. It yields the protein CASSERARGETQYF.

This clonotype occurred many times. The chain links TRBV6-1 to TRBJ1-6, with 9 bases lining up with TRBD1. The junction had 9 bases not matched to a gene; V was cut back by 6 bases and J by 9 bases. Germline V gene data show CDR1 as MNHNS and CDR2 as SASEGT. The CDR3 runs to 15 residues. This CDR3 is CASRNRDREASPLHF. The DNA for the CDR3 is TGTGCCAGCAGGAACCGGGACAGGGAAGCTTCACCCCTCCACTTT.

There are many counts of this clonotype. This sequence joins TRBV28 and TRBJ2-3; 8 positions match TRBD1. The CDR3 spans 13 residues. From germline, CDR1 is MDHEN and CDR2 SYDVKM. Trimming removed 7 bases from V and 1 base from J; junction bases left unmatched: 1. The CDR3 here is CASKGQGTDTQYF. The CDR3 DNA follows: TGTGCCAGCAAGGGACAGGGCACAGATACGCAGTATTTT. Complete variable domain (other parts from reference TRBV28 and TRBJ2-3): DVKVTQSSRYLVKRTGEKVFLECVQDMDHENMFWYRQDPGLGLRLIYFSYDVKMKEKGDIPEGYSVSREKKERFSLILESASTNQTSMYLCASKGQGTDTQYFGPGTRLTVL.

This chain uses TRBV19 with TRBJ1-2; a weak D match, TRBD1 (5 bases). Germline loops: CDR1 LNHDA, CDR2 SQIVND (reference sequence). V shed 4 bases and J shed 5 bases, with 17 bases lying between them. The CDR3 consists of 15 residues. The CDR3 DNA is TGTGCCAGTAGTACGTTAACGGACACCCCTTATGGCTACACCTTC. Its translation is CASSTLTDTPYGYTF.

There are many counts of this clonotype. This chain uses TRBV29-1 with TRBJ2-5; D is perhaps TRBD2 (6 bases). V was cut by 1 base and J by 6 bases, with 12 bases left in between. Germline loops: CDR1 SQVTM, CDR2 ANQGSEA. This CDR3 contains 13 residues. In nucleotides, the CDR3 is TGCAGCGTTGAAGTCGGAGGGAGGAAGACCCAGTACTTC. Residues: CSVEVGGRKTQYF.

The sample holds many counts of this clonotype. The chain combines TRBV27 with TRBJ1-2; the match to TRBD1 covers 9 bases. In germline, CDR1 is MNHEY, CDR2 SMNVEV (reference sequence). CDR3 length equals 18 residues. The trim removed 5 bases at V and 8 bases at J, leaving 21 bases unmatched. The CDR3 nucleotides are TGTGCCAGCAGTCCTAGAATAGGGGTCACGGACAGGGGTTACGGCTACACCTTC. Protein sequence: CASSPRIGVTDRGYGYTF.

This clonotype was counted ten times or more. The DNA of the CDR3 is TGTGCCAGCAGCCAAGGGGATCTAGCGGGGGGCGTACAAGAGACCCAGTACTTC. Amino acids: CASSQGDLAGGVQETQYF. The chain links TRBV4-2 to TRBJ2-5, with 11 nucleotides matching TRBD2. Trimming at V came to 1 base and at J to 2 bases, leaving 9 bases not matched to a gene. The CDR3 is 18 amino acids. The germline V gene encodes CDR1 LGHNA and CDR2 YNFKEQ.

This clonotype was seen ten or more times. The rearrangement uses TRBV20-1 and TRBJ2-5; TRBD2 agrees at 10 bases. This CDR3 is built from 14 residues. V shed 5 bases and J 0 bases; nucleotides not matched to a gene: 3. Germline V gene data show CDR1 as DFQATT and CDR2 as SNEGSKA (reference sequence). CDR3 in amino acids: CSAHLAGDQETQYF. The CDR3 DNA is TGCAGTGCTCACCTAGCGGGGGACCAAGAGACCCAGTACTTC.

This clonotype was observed many times. This chain connects TRBV6-2 or TRBV6-3 to TRBJ1-1; 8 bases map to TRBD1. Germline assignment: CDR1 MNHEY and CDR2 SVGEGT. The J segment lost 1 base and the V segment lost 2 bases, leaving 3 bases of the junction unmatched. This CDR3 spans 15 amino acids. The CDR3 DNA sequence: TGTGCCAGCAGTTACGGGACAGGAACGAACACTGAAGCTTTCTTT. Translation gives CASSYGTGTNTEAFF.

This sequence joins TRBV4-1 and TRBJ2-2; 8 bases are a match to TRBD2. Germline lookup yields CDR1 MGHRA and CDR2 YSYEKL. The J segment lost 2 bases and the V segment lost 2 bases, leaving 4 bases of the junction unmatched. The CDR3 contains 16 residues. The CDR3, as DNA: TGCGCCAGCAGCCAACGGGGGGGGATAAACACCGGGGAGCTGTTTTTT. Amino acids: CASSQRGGINTGELFF.

At least ten counts were recorded for this clonotype. The chain combines TRBV12-3 or TRBV12-4 with TRBJ2-7; D gene ambiguous. The CDR3 sequence is 11 residues long. V was trimmed by 8 bases and J by 3 bases, leaving 8 bases between them. The CDR3 sequence is CASGLGYEQYF. CDR3 DNA: TGTGCCAGCGGCCTAGGCTACGAGCAGTACTTC.

This clonotype was seen ten or more times. This sequence joins TRBV15 and TRBJ1-2, with D maybe TRBD1 (5 bases). There are 16 residues in the CDR3. Germline V lookup: CDR1 LNHNV, CDR2 YYDKDF (reference sequence). The V gene lost 0 bases and the J gene lost 3 bases, with 14 bases spanning the gap. CDR3 protein: CATSRDSGGGYYGYTF. CDR3 bases: TGTGCCACCAGCAGAGATTCCGGGGGGGGATACTATGGCTACACCTTC.

A few counts support this clonotype. The V gene is TRBV4-1, the J gene TRBJ2-2, with 7 bases aligning to TRBD1. Trimming took 3 bases from V and 4 from J; bases not matched to a gene: 5. The CDR3 loop spans 15 amino acids. CDR1 is MGHRA, CDR2 YSYEKL, per germline. The CDR3: CASSHRDRLTGELFF. In DNA, the CDR3 is TGCGCCAGCAGCCACAGGGACAGACTCACCGGGGAGCTGTTTTTT.

The chain combines TRBV28 with TRBJ2-2; 7 nucleotides agree with TRBD1. V lost 3 bases to trimming and J lost 4 bases; unmatched junction nucleotides: 11. The V gene's germline CDR1 is MDHEN and CDR2 SYDVKM. The CDR3 has 17 amino acids. The CDR3 region has the DNA TGTGCCAGCAGTTTTATAACAGGGGCCTCGGGCACCGGGGAGCTGTTTTTT. Translation gives CASSFITGASGTGELFF.

This clonotype was recorded many times. The rearrangement uses TRBV28 and TRBJ2-7; 9 nucleotides agree with TRBD1. The CDR3 covers 16 residues. Unmatched junction bases numbered 16, after V lost 7 bases and J lost 6 bases. Germline V CDR1 and CDR2: MDHEN, SYDVKM. CDR3 nucleotide sequence: TGTGCCAGCATTAACACCCCGGACAGGGGCCCCCTCGAGCAGTACTTC. Its protein is CASINTPDRGPLEQYF.

This clonotype was seen ten or more times. The chain combines TRBV15 with TRBJ1-3, with TRBD1 as a possible D gene (5 bases). V was pared by 4 bases and J by 0 bases, with 10 bases between. This CDR3 is built from 15 residues. The germline V gene has CDR1 LNHNV and CDR2 YYDKDF (reference sequence). In nucleotides, the CDR3 is TGTGCCACCAGCATACGACAGATCTCTGGAAACACCATATATTTT. The encoded protein is CATSIRQISGNTIYF.

This clonotype was detected only a few times. V is TRBV3-1 and J is TRBJ2-7, with D hard to call. Germline CDR1 and CDR2: LGHDT and YNNKEL (reference sequence). This CDR3 has 14 amino acids. Trimming removed 4 bases from V and 6 bases from J, with 16 bases in between. In nucleotides, the CDR3 is TGTGCCAGCAGCCGCGGAGATTTGGGCGGCGAGCAGTACTTC. Encoded protein: CASSRGDLGGEQYF.

This clonotype has at least ten counts. V is TRBV28 and J is TRBJ1-1; D is perhaps TRBD1 (6 bases). The V gene lost 8 bases and the J gene lost 10 bases, with 17 bases spanning the gap. Looked up from germline, CDR1 is MDHEN and CDR2 is SYDVKM. The CDR3 has 12 residues. The CDR3 is CASAAVGGRAFF. CDR3 bases: TGTGCCAGCGCCGCAGTAGGGGGGAGAGCTTTCTTT.